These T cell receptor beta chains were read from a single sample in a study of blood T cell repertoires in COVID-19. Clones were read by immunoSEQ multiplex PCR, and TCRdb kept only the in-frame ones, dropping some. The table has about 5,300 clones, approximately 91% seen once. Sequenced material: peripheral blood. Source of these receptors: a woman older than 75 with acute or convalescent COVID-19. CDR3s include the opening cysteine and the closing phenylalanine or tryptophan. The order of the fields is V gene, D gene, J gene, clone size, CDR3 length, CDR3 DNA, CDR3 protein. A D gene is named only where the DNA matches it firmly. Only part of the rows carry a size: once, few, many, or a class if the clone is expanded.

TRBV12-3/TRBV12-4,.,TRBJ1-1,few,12,TGTGCCAGCAGTTTAGTGACTCTCGAAGCTTTCTTT,CASSLVTLEAFF
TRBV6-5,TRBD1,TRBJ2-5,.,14,TGTGCCAGCACCCGGGACAGGGGAAGGGAGACCCAGTACTTC,CASTRDRGRETQYF
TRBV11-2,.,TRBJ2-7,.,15,TGTGCCAGCAGTCAAGCCTTAGCTTTGTCCTACGAGCAGTACTTC,CASSQALALSYEQYF
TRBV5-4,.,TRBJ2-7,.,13,TGTGCCAGCAGCTCGGGGTTGACCTACGAGCAGTACTTC,CASSSGLTYEQYF
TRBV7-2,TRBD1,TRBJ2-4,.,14,TGTGCCAGCAGCTCCCCGGGACAGGGGGGTATTCAGTACTTC,CASSSPGQGGIQYF
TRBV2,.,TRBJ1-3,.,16,TGTGCCAGCACTAGGGGCCAGAGGATGACTGGAAACACCATATATTTT,CASTRGQRMTGNTIYF
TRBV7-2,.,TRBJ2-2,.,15,TGTGCCAGCAGCCGCACTCTAGTTAACACCGGGGAGCTGTTTTTT,CASSRTLVNTGELFF
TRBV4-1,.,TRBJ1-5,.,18,TGCGCCAGCAGCCTCCTAGGAGGACCGGCCCGGAGCAATCAGCCCCAGCATTTT,CASSLLGGPARSNQPQHF
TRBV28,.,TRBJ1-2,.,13,TGTGCCAGCAGGTTTCCCGGTAACTATGGCTACACCTTC,CASRFPGNYGYTF
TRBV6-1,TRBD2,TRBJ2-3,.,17,TGTGCCAGCAGTGACCCCCATGGACTAGCTAGCACAGATACGCAGTATTTT,CASSDPHGLASTDTQYF
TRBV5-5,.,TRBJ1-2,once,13,TGTGCCAGCAGCTTGGGACAGCTCTATGGCTACACCTTC,CASSLGQLYGYTF
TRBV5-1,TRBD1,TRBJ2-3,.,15,TGCGCCAGCAGCTCCACAGGGGGCCAGACAGATACGCAGTATTTT,CASSSTGGQTDTQYF
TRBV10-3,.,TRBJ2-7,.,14,TGTGCCACGAAAGCGGGCGTTAACTTCTACGAGCAGTACTTC,CATKAGVNFYEQYF
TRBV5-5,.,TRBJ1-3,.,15,TGTGCCAGCAGCCCGGACAGCTACAATGGAAACACCATATATTTT,CASSPDSYNGNTIYF
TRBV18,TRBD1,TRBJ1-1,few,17,TGTGCCAGCTCACCACTCCCGGGACAGGGGGCGAACACTGAAGCTTTCTTT,CASSPLPGQGANTEAFF
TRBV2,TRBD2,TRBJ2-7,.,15,TGTGCCAGCCGCGCCAGAGCGGGGGGCTCCTACGAGCAGTACTTC,CASRARAGGSYEQYF
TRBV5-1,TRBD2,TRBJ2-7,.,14,TGCGCCAGCAGCGCAAATGGGGGGGGATACGAGCAGTACTTC,CASSANGGGYEQYF